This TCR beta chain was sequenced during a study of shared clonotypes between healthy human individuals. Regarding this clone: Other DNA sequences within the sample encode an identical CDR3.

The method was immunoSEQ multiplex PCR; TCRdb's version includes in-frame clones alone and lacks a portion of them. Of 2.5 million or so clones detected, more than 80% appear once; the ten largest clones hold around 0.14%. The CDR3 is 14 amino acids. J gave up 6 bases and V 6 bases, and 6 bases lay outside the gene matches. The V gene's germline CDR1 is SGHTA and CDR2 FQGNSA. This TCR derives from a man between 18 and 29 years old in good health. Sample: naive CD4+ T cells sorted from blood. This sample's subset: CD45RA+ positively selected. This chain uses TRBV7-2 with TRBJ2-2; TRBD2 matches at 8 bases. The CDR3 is CASSLTGGPGELFF. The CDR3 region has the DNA TGTGCCAGCAGTCTGACGGGGGGGCCCGGGGAGCTGTTTTTT.